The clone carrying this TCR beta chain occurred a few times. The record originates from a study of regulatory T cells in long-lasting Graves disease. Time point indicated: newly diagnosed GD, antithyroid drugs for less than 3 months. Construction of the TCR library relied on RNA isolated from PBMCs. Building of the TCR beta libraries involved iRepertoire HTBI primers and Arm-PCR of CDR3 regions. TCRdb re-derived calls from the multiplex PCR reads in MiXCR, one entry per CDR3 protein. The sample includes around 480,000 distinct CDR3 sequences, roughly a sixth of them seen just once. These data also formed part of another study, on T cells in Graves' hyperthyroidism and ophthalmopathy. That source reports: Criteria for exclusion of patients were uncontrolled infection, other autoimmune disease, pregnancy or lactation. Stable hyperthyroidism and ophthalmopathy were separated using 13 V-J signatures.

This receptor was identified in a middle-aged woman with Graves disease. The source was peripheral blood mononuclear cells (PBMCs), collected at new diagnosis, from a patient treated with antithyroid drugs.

CDR3 amino acids: CASRQDAPGTQYF. DNA of the CDR3: TGCGCCAGCAGACAGGACGCGCCCGGGACCCAGTACTTC. This chain connects TRBV5-1 to TRBJ2-5; D may be TRBD1 (5 bases). From germline, CDR1 is SGHRS and CDR2 YFSETQ. The CDR3 covers 13 residues. V lost 5 bases and J 7 bases, leaving 15 bases between the germline ends. Combining the CDR3 with reference TRBV5-1 and TRBJ2-5 gives the whole variable domain KAGVTQTPRYLIKTRGQQVTLSCSPISGHRSVSWYQQTPGQGLQFLFEYFSETQRNKGNFPGRFSGRQFSNSRSEMNVSTLELGDSALYLCASRQDAPGTQYFGPGTRLLVL.